Listed below are T cell receptor beta chains from one sample, sequenced in a study of T cells in Graves' hyperthyroidism and ophthalmopathy. TCRdb ran MiXCR on the multiplex PCR reads and lists one entry per CDR3 protein. Here the sample spans about 480,000 distinct CDR3 sequences, 20% to 25% being singletons. The specimen was blood. These receptors came from a woman aged 65 to 85 with Graves' ophthalmopathy. The CDR3 runs from the conserved cysteine through the conserved F or W. Each record gives: CDR3 protein, CDR3 DNA, D gene, V gene, clone size, J gene. A D gene is named only where the DNA matches it firmly. The size of a clone is reported for some rows only, either as once, few or many, or as a class for expanded clones.

CDR3 protein: CASSSGTGGSTDTQYF; CDR3 DNA: TGTGCCAGCAGTTCCGGGACAGGGGGAAGCACAGATACGCAGTATTTT; D gene: TRBD1; V gene: TRBV6-2/TRBV6-3; clone size: .; J gene: TRBJ2-3
CDR3 protein: CASSPRFGDTGNTIYF; CDR3 DNA: TGTGCCAGCAGCCCACGGTTTGGGGATACTGGAAACACCATATATTTT; D gene: .; V gene: TRBV11-2; clone size: .; J gene: TRBJ1-3
CDR3 protein: CSARAGTPREQYF; CDR3 DNA: TGCAGTGCTAGAGCCGGGACTCCGCGCGAGCAGTACTTC; D gene: .; V gene: TRBV20-1; clone size: few; J gene: TRBJ2-7
CDR3 protein: CAWSELAGGGTGELFF; CDR3 DNA: TGTGCCTGGAGTGAATTAGCGGGAGGAGGGACCGGGGAGCTGTTTTTT; D gene: TRBD2; V gene: TRBV30; clone size: .; J gene: TRBJ2-2
CDR3 protein: CASSATGTITGELFF; CDR3 DNA: TGTGCCAGCAGCGCAACCGGGACCATCACCGGGGAGCTGTTTTTT; D gene: .; V gene: TRBV9; clone size: .; J gene: TRBJ2-2
CDR3 protein: CASSRAAYEQYF; CDR3 DNA: TGTGCCAGCAGCCGCGCGGCCTACGAGCAGTACTTC; D gene: .; V gene: TRBV5-6; clone size: .; J gene: TRBJ2-7
CDR3 protein: CAISGTATYEQYF; CDR3 DNA: TGTGCCATCAGTGGGACAGCTACCTACGAGCAGTACTTC; D gene: .; V gene: TRBV10-3; clone size: few; J gene: TRBJ2-7
CDR3 protein: CSARVQRRGPFGEAFF; CDR3 DNA: TGCAGTGCTAGAGTACAGAGGAGGGGCCCTTTCGGAGAAGCTTTCTTT; D gene: .; V gene: TRBV20-1; clone size: few; J gene: TRBJ1-1
CDR3 protein: CASSSPTLGRYEQYF; CDR3 DNA: TGTGCCAGCAGTAGCCCGACGTTGGGGAGGTACGAGCAGTACTTC; D gene: .; V gene: TRBV6-2/TRBV6-3; clone size: .; J gene: TRBJ2-7
CDR3 protein: CASSEVLGINYGYTF; CDR3 DNA: TGTGCCAGCAGTGAAGTCTTAGGGATAAACTATGGCTACACCTTC; D gene: .; V gene: TRBV6-1; clone size: .; J gene: TRBJ1-2
CDR3 protein: CASSDPSGYEQYF; CDR3 DNA: TGCGCCAGCAGTGACCCTTCGGGGTACGAGCAGTACTTC; D gene: .; V gene: TRBV10-1; clone size: .; J gene: TRBJ2-7
CDR3 protein: CSARSGLVTYEQYF; CDR3 DNA: TGCAGTGCTAGATCGGGTCTCGTAACCTACGAGCAGTACTTC; D gene: .; V gene: TRBV20-1; clone size: .; J gene: TRBJ2-7
CDR3 protein: CASSVYAGQGFTEAFF; CDR3 DNA: TGTGCCAGCAGTGTTTATGCGGGACAGGGGTTCACTGAAGCTTTCTTT; D gene: TRBD1; V gene: TRBV27; clone size: .; J gene: TRBJ1-1
CDR3 protein: CASSLVRLAGAYEQYF; CDR3 DNA: TGTGCCAGCAGTTTAGTTCGGCTAGCGGGGGCCTACGAGCAGTACTTC; D gene: TRBD2; V gene: TRBV12-3/TRBV12-4; clone size: .; J gene: TRBJ2-7
CDR3 protein: CASRRGGTYNEQFF; CDR3 DNA: TGTGCCAGCAGGAGAGGGGGCACCTACAATGAGCAGTTCTTC; D gene: TRBD1; V gene: TRBV6-2/TRBV6-3; clone size: few; J gene: TRBJ2-1
CDR3 protein: CASSRSIEGGGYTF; CDR3 DNA: TGTGCCAGCAGTCGGTCCATCGAGGGGGGAGGCTACACCTTC; D gene: .; V gene: TRBV6-1; clone size: .; J gene: TRBJ1-2
CDR3 protein: CSASPSGIADTQYF; CDR3 DNA: TGCAGTGCTAGCCCCTCCGGGATAGCAGATACGCAGTATTTT; D gene: .; V gene: TRBV20-1; clone size: .; J gene: TRBJ2-3
CDR3 protein: CASSLPSGRASPDTQYF; CDR3 DNA: TGTGCCAGCAGCTTACCTAGCGGGAGGGCCTCGCCAGATACGCAGTATTTT; D gene: TRBD2; V gene: TRBV7-2; clone size: .; J gene: TRBJ2-3
CDR3 protein: CASSGRLAGGSNEQFF; CDR3 DNA: TGTGCCAGCAGCGGAAGACTAGCGGGAGGTAGCAATGAGCAGTTCTTC; D gene: TRBD2; V gene: TRBV5-4; clone size: .; J gene: TRBJ2-1
CDR3 protein: CASSESWGGGSETQYF; CDR3 DNA: TGTGCCAGCAGTGAATCCTGGGGGGGGGGCTCAGAGACCCAGTACTTC; D gene: .; V gene: TRBV6-1; clone size: .; J gene: TRBJ2-5
CDR3 protein: CASSPGTSYTEAFF; CDR3 DNA: TGTGCCAGCAGCCCGGGGACCTCGTACACTGAAGCTTTCTTT; D gene: .; V gene: TRBV3-1; clone size: .; J gene: TRBJ1-1
CDR3 protein: CASSYGMNTEAFF; CDR3 DNA: TGTGCCAGCAGTTATGGGATGAACACTGAAGCTTTCTTT; D gene: .; V gene: TRBV6-2/TRBV6-3; clone size: many; J gene: TRBJ1-1
CDR3 protein: CASSVGGQADTQYF; CDR3 DNA: TGTGCCAGCAGCGTGGGGGGGCAGGCAGATACGCAGTATTTT; D gene: .; V gene: TRBV9; clone size: .; J gene: TRBJ2-3
CDR3 protein: CASSEASATREAFF; CDR3 DNA: TGTGCCAGCAGTGAAGCATCGGCAACCCGTGAAGCTTTCTTT; D gene: .; V gene: TRBV6-1; clone size: many; J gene: TRBJ1-1
CDR3 protein: CAISGGQDETQYF; CDR3 DNA: TGTGCCATCAGTGGTGGTCAAGATGAGACCCAGTACTTC; D gene: .; V gene: TRBV10-3; clone size: .; J gene: TRBJ2-5
CDR3 protein: CASSLVSSGIGTEAFF; CDR3 DNA: TGTGCCAGCAGCTTAGTGAGTTCGGGGATCGGCACTGAAGCTTTCTTT; D gene: .; V gene: TRBV7-2; clone size: few; J gene: TRBJ1-1